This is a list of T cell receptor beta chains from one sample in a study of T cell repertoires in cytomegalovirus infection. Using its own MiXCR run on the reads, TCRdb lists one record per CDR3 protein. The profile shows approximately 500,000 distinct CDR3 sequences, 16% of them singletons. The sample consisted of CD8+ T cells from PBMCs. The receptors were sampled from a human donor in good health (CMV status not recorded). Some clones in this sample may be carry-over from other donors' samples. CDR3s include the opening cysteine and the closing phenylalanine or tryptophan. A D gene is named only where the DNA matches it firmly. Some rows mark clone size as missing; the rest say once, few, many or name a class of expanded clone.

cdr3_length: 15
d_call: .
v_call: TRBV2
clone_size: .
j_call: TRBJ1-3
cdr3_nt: TGTGCCAGCAGATCCGGACCCTCGGGTGCAAACACCATATATTTT
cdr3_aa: CASRSGPSGANTIYF

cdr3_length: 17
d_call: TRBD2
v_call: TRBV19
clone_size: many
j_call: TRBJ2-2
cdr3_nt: TGTGCCAGTAGTATCGTAGCGGGAGGCCCGGGGTCCGGGGAGCTGTTTTTT
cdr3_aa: CASSIVAGGPGSGELFF

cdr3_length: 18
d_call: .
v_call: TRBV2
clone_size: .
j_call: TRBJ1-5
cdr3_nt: TGTGCCAGCAGTAGGCATATCGTCAGAGGGGGAAAGGTTCAGCCCCAGCATTTT
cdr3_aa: CASSRHIVRGGKVQPQHF

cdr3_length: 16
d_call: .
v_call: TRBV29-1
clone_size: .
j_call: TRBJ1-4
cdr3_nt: TGCAGCGTTGGGGCCAGGGGCCCTGCAACTAATGAAAAACTGTTTTTT
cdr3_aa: CSVGARGPATNEKLFF

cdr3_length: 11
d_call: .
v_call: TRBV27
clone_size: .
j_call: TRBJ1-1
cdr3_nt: TGTGCCAGCAGTAAAGGGACTGAAGCTTTCTTT
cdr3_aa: CASSKGTEAFF

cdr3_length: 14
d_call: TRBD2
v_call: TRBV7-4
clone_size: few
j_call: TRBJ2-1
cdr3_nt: TGTGCCAGCGCTGGCGGGAGCTCCTACAATGAGCAGTTCTTC
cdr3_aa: CASAGGSSYNEQFF

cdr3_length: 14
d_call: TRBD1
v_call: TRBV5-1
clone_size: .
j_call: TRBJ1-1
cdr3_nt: TGCGCCAGCAGCTCATCCGGGACAGTCACTGAAGCTTTCTTT
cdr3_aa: CASSSSGTVTEAFF

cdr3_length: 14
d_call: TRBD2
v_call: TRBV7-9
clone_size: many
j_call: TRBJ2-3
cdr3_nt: TGTGCCACCCGAAGGAGCGGGAACACAGATACGCAGTATTTT
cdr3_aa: CATRRSGNTDTQYF

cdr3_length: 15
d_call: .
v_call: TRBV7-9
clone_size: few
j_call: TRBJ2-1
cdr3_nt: TGTGCCAGCAGCCCCCCGGACAGCTCCTACAATGAGCAGTTCTTC
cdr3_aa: CASSPPDSSYNEQFF

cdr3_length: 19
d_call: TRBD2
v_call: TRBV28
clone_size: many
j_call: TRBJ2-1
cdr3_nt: TGTGCCAGCAGTCCCCTCTCTCTTAGCGGGAGGCCCTCTTACAATGAGCAGTTCTTC
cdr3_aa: CASSPLSLSGRPSYNEQFF

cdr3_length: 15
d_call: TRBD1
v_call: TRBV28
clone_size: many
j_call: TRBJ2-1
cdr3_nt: TGTGCCAGCAGTTCCCATAGACAGGGGGCTAATGAGCAGTTCTTC
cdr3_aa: CASSSHRQGANEQFF

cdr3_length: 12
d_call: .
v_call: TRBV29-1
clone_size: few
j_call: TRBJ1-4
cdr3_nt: TGCAGCGTTTACGGGACCGATGAAAAACTGTTTTTT
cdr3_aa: CSVYGTDEKLFF

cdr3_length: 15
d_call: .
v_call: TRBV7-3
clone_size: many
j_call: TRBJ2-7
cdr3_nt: TGTGCCAGCAGTTTAAGCCAAGCTGATTTCTACGAGCAGTACTTC
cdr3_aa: CASSLSQADFYEQYF

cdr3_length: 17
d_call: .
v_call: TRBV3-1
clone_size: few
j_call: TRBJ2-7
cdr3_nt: TGTGCCAGCAGCCAAGAATGGGGGACTTCAAGCTCCTACGAGCAGTACTTC
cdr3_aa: CASSQEWGTSSSYEQYF

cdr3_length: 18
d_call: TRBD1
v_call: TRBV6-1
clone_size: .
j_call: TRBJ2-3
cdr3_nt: TGTGCCAGCAGTGCCGGGACAGGGGCCCATTGGGAGGCAGATACGCAGTATTTT
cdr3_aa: CASSAGTGAHWEADTQYF

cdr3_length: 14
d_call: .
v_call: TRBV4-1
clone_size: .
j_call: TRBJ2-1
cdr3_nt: TGCGCCAGCAGCCAAGAGTTGGCTAGTGATGAGCAGTTCTTC
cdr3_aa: CASSQELASDEQFF

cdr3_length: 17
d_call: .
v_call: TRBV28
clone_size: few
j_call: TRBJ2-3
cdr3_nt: TGTGCCAGCAGTTTTCCTACAGGAACTTTTAGCACAGATACGCAGTATTTT
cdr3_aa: CASSFPTGTFSTDTQYF

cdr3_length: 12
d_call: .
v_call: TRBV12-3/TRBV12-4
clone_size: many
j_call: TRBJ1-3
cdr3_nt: TGTGCCAGCGGTAGCTCTGGAAACACCATATATTTT
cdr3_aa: CASGSSGNTIYF

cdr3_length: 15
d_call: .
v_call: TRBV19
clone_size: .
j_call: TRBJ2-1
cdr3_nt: TGTGCCACTAGTCCCTCGAGGGGCGCGAGGAATGAGCAGTTCTTC
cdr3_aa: CATSPSRGARNEQFF

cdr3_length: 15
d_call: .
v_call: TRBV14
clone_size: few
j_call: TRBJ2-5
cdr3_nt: TGTGCCAGCAGCCCCCCCCCGGGGATAGGAGAGACCCAGTACTTC
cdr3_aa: CASSPPPGIGETQYF

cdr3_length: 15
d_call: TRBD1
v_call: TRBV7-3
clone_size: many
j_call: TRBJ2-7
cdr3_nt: TGTGCCAGCAGCATGACAGGGGGAAAGGGCTACGAGCAGTACTTC
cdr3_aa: CASSMTGGKGYEQYF

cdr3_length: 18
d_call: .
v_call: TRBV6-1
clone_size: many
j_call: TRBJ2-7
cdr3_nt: TGTGCCAGCAGTGAACGACAGGCCGTGAGGGGAAGCTCCTACGAGCAGTACTTC
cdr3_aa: CASSERQAVRGSSYEQYF

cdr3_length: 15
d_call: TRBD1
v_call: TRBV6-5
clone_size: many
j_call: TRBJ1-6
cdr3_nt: TGTGCCAGCAGTTCACCGGGACAGTACAATTCACCCCTCCACTTT
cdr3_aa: CASSSPGQYNSPLHF

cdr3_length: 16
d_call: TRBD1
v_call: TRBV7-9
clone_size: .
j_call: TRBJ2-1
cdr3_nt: TGTGCCAGCAGCTTAGTGGACAGGGTAGGGAGCAATGAGCAGTTCTTC
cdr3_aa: CASSLVDRVGSNEQFF

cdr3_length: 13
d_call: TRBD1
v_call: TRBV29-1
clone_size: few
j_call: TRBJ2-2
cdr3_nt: TGCAGCGTCCGGGACAGGGGGCTCAGGGAGCTGTTTTTT
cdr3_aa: CSVRDRGLRELFF

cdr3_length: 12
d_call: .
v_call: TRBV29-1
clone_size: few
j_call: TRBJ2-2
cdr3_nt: TGCAGCGTAATAGGGGCCGGCGGGGAGCTGTTTTTT
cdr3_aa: CSVIGAGGELFF

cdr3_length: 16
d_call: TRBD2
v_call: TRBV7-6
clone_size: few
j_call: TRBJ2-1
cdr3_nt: TGTGCCAGCAGCTCGACTAGCGGGGGAGCTCGCAATGAGCAGTTCTTC
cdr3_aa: CASSSTSGGARNEQFF

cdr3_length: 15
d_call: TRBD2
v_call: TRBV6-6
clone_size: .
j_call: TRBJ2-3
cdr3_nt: TGTGCCAGCAGCCCAGGGAGGGAAGGCACAGATACGCAGTATTTT
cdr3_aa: CASSPGREGTDTQYF

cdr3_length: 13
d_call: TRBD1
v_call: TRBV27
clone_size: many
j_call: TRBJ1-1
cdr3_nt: TGTGCCAGCAGTCCAGGGACAGGGGGTGAAGCTTTCTTT
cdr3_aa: CASSPGTGGEAFF

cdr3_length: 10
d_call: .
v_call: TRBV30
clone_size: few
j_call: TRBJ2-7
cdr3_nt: TGTGCCTGGAGTGTAACAACCCAGTACTTC
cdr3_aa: CAWSVTTQYF

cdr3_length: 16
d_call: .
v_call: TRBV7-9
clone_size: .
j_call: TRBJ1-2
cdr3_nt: TGTGCCAGCAGCTTAGAGGTGACGGGGATTAACTATGGCTACACCTTC
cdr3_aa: CASSLEVTGINYGYTF

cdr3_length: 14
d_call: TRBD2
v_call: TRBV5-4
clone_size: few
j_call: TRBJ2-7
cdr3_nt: TGTGCCAGCAGCTTCTCTCTAGCGGGAGACGAGCAGTACTTC
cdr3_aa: CASSFSLAGDEQYF

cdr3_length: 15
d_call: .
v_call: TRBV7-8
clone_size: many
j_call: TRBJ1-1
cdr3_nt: TGTGCCAGCAGCCCGACAGGCGTACAGAACACTGAAGCTTTCTTT
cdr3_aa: CASSPTGVQNTEAFF

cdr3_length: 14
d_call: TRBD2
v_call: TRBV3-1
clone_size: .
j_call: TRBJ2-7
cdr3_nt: TGTGCCAGCAGCCTTGTCGGGGGGGCGGACGAGCAGTACTTC
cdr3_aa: CASSLVGGADEQYF

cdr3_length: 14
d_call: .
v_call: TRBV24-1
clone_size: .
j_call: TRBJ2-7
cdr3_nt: TGTGCCACCAGTGATTCCGGAGGGTCCTACGAGCAGTACTTC
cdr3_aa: CATSDSGGSYEQYF

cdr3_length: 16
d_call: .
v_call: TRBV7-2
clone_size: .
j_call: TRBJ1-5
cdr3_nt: TGTGCCAGCAGCTTAGAGGGCCCCTTTAGCAATCAGCCCCAGACTTTT
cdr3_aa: CASSLEGPFSNQPQTF

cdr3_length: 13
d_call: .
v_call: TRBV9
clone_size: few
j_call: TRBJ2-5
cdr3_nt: TGTGCCAGCAGCGTCCGACTAGGGGAGACCCAGTACTTC
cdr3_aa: CASSVRLGETQYF

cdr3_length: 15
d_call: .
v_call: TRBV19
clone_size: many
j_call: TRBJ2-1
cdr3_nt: TGTGCCAGTAGTTACGATAGCGGCTCCTACAATGAGCAGTTCTTC
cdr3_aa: CASSYDSGSYNEQFF

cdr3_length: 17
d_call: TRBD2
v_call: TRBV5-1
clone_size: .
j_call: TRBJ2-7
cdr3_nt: TGCGCCAGCAGCTTGGTAGATAGCGGGAGCTTAGGGTACGAGCAGTACTTC
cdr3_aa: CASSLVDSGSLGYEQYF

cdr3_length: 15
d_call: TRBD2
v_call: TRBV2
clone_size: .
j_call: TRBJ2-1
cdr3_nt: TGTGCCAGCAGTGTCGGACTAGCGGCCTACAATCAGCAGTTCTTC
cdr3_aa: CASSVGLAAYNQQFF

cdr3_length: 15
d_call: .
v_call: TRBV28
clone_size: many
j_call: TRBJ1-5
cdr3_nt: TGTGCCAGCAGTCCAGTGGGTGCGCCCCGTCAGCCCCAGCATTTT
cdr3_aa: CASSPVGAPRQPQHF

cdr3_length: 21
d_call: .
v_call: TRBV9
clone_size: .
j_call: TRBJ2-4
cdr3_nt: TGTGCCAGCAGCGATCGTCCCCTACACCCGGGCTTTGGACTAGCCAAAAACATTCAGTACTTC
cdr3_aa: CASSDRPLHPGFGLAKNIQYF

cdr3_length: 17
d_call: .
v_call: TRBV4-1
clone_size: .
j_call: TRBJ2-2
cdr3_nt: TGCGCCAGCAGCCAAGTGGAGAGTTTACTGAACACCGGGGAGCTGTTTTTT
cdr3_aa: CASSQVESLLNTGELFF

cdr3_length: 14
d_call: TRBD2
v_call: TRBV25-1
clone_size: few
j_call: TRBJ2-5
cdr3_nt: TGTGCCAGCAGTGGGACTAGCGGAGGAGAGACCCAGTACTTC
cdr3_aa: CASSGTSGGETQYF

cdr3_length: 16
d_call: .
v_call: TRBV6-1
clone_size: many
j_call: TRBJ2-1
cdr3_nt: TGTGCCAGCTTCCTATCCCGGGTAGGAGGGTACAATGAGCAGTTCTTC
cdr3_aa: CASFLSRVGGYNEQFF

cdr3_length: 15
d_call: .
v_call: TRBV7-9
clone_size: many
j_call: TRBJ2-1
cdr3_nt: TGTGCCAGCAGCCCCCCGATGTATAGAGACAATGAGCAGTTCTTC
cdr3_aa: CASSPPMYRDNEQFF

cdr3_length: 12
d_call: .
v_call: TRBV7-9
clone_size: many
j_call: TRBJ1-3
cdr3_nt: TGTGCCAGCAGCGGACAGCGAAACACCATATATTTT
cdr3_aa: CASSGQRNTIYF

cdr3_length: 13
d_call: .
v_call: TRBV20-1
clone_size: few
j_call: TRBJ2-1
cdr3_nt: TGCAGTGCTAGTACTAAGGAGTACAATGAGCAGTTCTTC
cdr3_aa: CSASTKEYNEQFF

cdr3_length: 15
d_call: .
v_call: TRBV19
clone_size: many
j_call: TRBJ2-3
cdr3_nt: TGTGCCAGTAGTATAGGTAGGGGCCTCACAGATACGCAGTATTTT
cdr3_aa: CASSIGRGLTDTQYF

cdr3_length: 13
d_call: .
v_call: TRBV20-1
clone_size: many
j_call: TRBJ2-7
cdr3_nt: TGCAGTGCTAGAGCGTTTAATTCCTACGAGCAGTACTTC
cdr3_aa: CSARAFNSYEQYF

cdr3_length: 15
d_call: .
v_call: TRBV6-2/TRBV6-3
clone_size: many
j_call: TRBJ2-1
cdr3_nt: TGTGCCAGCAGTTATCAGGACAGCTCCTACAATGAGCAGTTCTTC
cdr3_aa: CASSYQDSSYNEQFF

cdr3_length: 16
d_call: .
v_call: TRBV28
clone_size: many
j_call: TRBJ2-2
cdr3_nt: TGTGCCAGCAGCCCCGTACGCTTGGGGAACACCGGGGAGCTGTTTTTT
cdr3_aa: CASSPVRLGNTGELFF

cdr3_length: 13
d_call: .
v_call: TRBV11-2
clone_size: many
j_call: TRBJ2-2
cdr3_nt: TGTGCCAGCAGCCCTGATGGCACCGGGGAGCTGTTTTTT
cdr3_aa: CASSPDGTGELFF

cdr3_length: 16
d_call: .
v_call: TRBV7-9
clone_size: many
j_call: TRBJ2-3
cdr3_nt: TGTGCCAGCAGCTTATATGGGCAGGGCCGCACAGATACGCAGTATTTT
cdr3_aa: CASSLYGQGRTDTQYF

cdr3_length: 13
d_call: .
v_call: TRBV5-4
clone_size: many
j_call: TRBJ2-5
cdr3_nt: TGTGCCAGCAGCTTGGATCGGGTAGAGACCCAGTACTTC
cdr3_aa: CASSLDRVETQYF

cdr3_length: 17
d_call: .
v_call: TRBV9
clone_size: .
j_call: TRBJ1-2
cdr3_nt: TGTGCCAGCAGCGTAGCTACCTTAGTGGGCGCTAACTATGGCTACACCTTC
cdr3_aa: CASSVATLVGANYGYTF